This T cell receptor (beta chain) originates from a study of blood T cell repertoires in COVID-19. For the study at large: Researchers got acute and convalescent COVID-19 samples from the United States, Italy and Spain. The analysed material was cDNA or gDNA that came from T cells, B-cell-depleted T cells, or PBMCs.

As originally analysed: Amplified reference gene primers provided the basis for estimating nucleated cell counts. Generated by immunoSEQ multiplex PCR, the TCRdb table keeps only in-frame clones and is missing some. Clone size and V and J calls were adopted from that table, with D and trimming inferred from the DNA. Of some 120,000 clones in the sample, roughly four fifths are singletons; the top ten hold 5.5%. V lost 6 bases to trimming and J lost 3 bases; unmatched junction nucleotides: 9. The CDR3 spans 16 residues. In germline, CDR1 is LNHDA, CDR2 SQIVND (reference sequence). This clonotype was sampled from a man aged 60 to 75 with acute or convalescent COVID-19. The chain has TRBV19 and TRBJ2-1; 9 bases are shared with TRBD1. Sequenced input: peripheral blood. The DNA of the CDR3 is TGTGCCAGTAGCAACCGTCCGGGACAGGGCTACAATGAGCAGTTCTTC. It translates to CASSNRPGQGYNEQFF.